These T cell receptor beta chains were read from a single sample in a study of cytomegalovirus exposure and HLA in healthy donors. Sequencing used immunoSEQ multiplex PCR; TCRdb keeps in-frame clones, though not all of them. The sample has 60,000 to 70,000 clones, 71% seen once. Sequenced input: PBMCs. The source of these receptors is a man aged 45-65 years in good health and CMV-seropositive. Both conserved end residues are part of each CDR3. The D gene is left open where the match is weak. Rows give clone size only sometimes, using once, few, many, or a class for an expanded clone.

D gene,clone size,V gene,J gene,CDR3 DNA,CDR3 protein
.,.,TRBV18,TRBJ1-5,TGTGCCAGCTCACCAAAGAGGGAGCAGCCCCAGCATTTT,CASSPKREQPQHF
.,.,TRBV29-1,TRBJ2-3,TGCAGCGTTGAAGGGAGGACAGATACGCAGTATTTT,CSVEGRTDTQYF
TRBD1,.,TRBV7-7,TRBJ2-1,TGTGCCAGCAGCTTAACCGGACAGGGGGCGGAGGAGCAGTTCTTC,CASSLTGQGAEEQFF
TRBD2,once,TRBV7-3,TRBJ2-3,TGTGCCAGCAGCCCGACCCCGGGACTAGCGGGAGCCCCAAGCACAGATACGCAGTATTTT,CASSPTPGLAGAPSTDTQYF
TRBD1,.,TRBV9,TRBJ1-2,TGTGCCAGCAGTTCCCCGGACAGGGCAGACTATGGCTACACCTTC,CASSSPDRADYGYTF
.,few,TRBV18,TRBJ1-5,TGTGCCAGCTCGGACCGGGACAACAATCAGCCCCAGCATTTT,CASSDRDNNQPQHF
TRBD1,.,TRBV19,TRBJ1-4,TGTGCCAGTAGTACTCATTCCGGGACAGGGCTGGGAAAACTGTTTTTT,CASSTHSGTGLGKLFF
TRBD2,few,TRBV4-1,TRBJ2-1,TGCGCCAGCAGCCAAGCGACTAGCGGGGGGAGGTATGAGCAGTTCTTC,CASSQATSGGRYEQFF
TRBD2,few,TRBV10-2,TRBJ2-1,TGCGCCAGCAGTGAGTCTTTTAGCGGGAGGTTCTTATCCTACAATGAGCAGTTCTTC,CASSESFSGRFLSYNEQFF
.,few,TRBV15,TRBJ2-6,TGTGCCACCAGCAGAGATCAAAACTCTGGGGCCAACGTCCTGACTTTC,CATSRDQNSGANVLTF
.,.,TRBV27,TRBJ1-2,TGTGCCAGCAGTCCCCGGACGGGAAGAACTATGGGCTACACCTTC,CASSPRTGRTMGYTF
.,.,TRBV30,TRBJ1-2,TGTGCCTGGAGTCGCGATTCTGGCTACACCTTC,CAWSRDSGYTF